One sample yielded the 9 T cell receptor beta chains listed below, sequenced in a study of CD4 T cells in relation to SARS-CoV-2 and coronaviruses. For these receptors, no antigen is known. Here immunoSEQ multiplex PCR was the method, and the copy in TCRdb shows in-frame clones only, minus some. The sample comprises fewer than 45,000 clones, over 75% of which are singletons, and roughly 1.2% rests with the top ten. The specimen sequenced was naive CD4+ T cells from PBMCs, cultured in vitro. Noted subset: naive CD4+ T cells isolated by negative enrichment. The source of these receptors is an adult with COVID-19.

V gene TRBV2 combines with J gene TRBJ2-1; a possible D gene is TRBD1 (6 bases). The CDR3 spans 12 residues. Germline values: CDR1 SNHLY, CDR2 FYNNEI. Trimming shortened V by 8 bases and J by 3 bases, and 8 bases separated the two germline ends. CDR3 DNA sequence: TGTGCCAGCGAGACAGGCTACAATGAGCAGTTCTTC. Protein sequence: CASETGYNEQFF.

The chain carries TRBV24-1 and TRBJ2-1, with TRBD2 identical over 10 bases. This CDR3 is built from 19 residues. Germline CDR1 reads KGHDR; CDR2 reads SFDVKD. V lost 5 bases, J lost 4 bases, and 16 bases stayed unmatched. The CDR3 reads CATSGKTARTSGLYNEQFF. In DNA form, the CDR3 reads TGTGCCACCAGTGGGAAAACAGCAAGGACTAGCGGCCTATACAATGAGCAGTTCTTC.

The genes are TRBV10-2 and TRBJ2-1, with 7 bases that match TRBD2. The CDR3 has 14 residues. Trimming took 6 bases from V and 7 from J; bases not matched to a gene: 9. From germline, CDR1 is WSHSY and CDR2 SAAADI. The CDR3 loop is CASRVSGLENEQFF. CDR3 nucleotide sequence: TGCGCCAGCAGGGTTAGCGGGTTGGAAAATGAGCAGTTCTTC.

The chain employs TRBV11-3 and TRBJ2-1; no definite D call. Trimming stripped 3 bases from V and 7 bases from J, with 13 bases between. The V gene's germline CDR1 is SGHNT and CDR2 YENEEA. CDR3 length equals 14 residues. CDR3 DNA sequence: TGTGCCAGCAGCTTCCGGCATGGGGATAATGAGCAGTTCTTC. Translation gives CASSFRHGDNEQFF.

The chain is built from TRBV2 and TRBJ1-5; D is unresolved. CDR3 length equals 13 residues. V was pared by 5 bases and J by 1 base, with 6 bases between. The V gene's germline CDR1 is SNHLY and CDR2 FYNNEI. The CDR3 bases are TGTGCCAGCAGTTCTTACAGCAATCAGCCCCAGCATTTT. It yields the protein CASSSYSNQPQHF.

The chain couples TRBV2 to TRBJ2-7; 7 positions match TRBD2. Germline V CDR1 and CDR2: SNHLY, FYNNEI. The junction had 11 bases not matched to a gene; V was cut back by 10 bases and J by 2 bases. The length of the CDR3 is 14 residues. DNA for the CDR3: TGTGCCATCATGCTAGCGGAGAAAACCTACGAGCAGTACTTC. This translates into CAIMLAEKTYEQYF. Using reference TRBV2 and TRBJ2-7 for the parts outside the CDR3, the full variable domain is EPEVTQTPSHQVTQMGQEVILRCVPISNHLYFYWYRQILGQKVEFLVSFYNNEISEKSEIFDDQFSVERPDGSNFTLKIRSTKLEDSAMYFCAIMLAEKTYEQYFGPGTRLTVT.

The V call is TRBV5-1, the J call TRBJ2-4; TRBD2 matches at 9 bases. The CDR3 spans 14 residues. Germline CDR1 is SGHRS and CDR2 is YFSETQ. The V and J ends lost 2 bases and 7 bases, in that order; junction bases with no gene match: 4. This CDR3 is CASSLGTSRNIQYF. CDR3 coding DNA: TGCGCCAGCAGCTTAGGGACTAGCCGGAACATTCAGTACTTC.

This sequence joins TRBV7-8 and TRBJ1-2; D remains ambiguous. The CDR3 has 15 residues. CDR1 is SGHVS, CDR2 FQNEAQ, per germline. V dropped 1 base and J dropped 0 bases, with 9 bases sitting between them. The CDR3 here is CASSLGGLSNYGYTF. DNA for the CDR3: TGTGCCAGCAGCTTAGGTGGGCTATCTAACTATGGCTACACCTTC.

This chain joins TRBV4-2 and TRBJ2-7; the D gene is possibly TRBD2 (5 bases). Per germline, CDR1 LGHNA and CDR2 YNFKEQ. V lost 1 base to trimming and J lost 3 bases, with 16 bases between them. CDR3 size: 16 residues. CDR3 coding DNA: TGTGCCAGCAGCCAAGTTCCAGCGGAACCCCACTACGAGCAGTACTTC. Residues: CASSQVPAEPHYEQYF.